This T cell receptor (beta chain) was retrieved from a study of blood T cell repertoires in COVID-19. Researchers sorted participants into cohorts using their self-reported clinical history. Cohort 3 recovered donors had two negative PCRs, clearance, or symptom resolution. Profiled with immunoSEQ multiplex PCR; TCRdb holds only in-frame clones, not every one. There are some 310,000 clones in the sample; roughly 91% occur only once, and about a tenth lies in the top ten. This CDR3 is built from 14 residues. V was trimmed by 7 bases and J by 0 bases, leaving 12 bases between them. The germline gives CDR1 SGHTA, CDR2 FQGNSA.

Sequencing was performed on PBMCs or T cells enriched from blood (not recorded which). This TCR was recovered from a young woman who had recovered from COVID-19. This chain uses TRBV7-2 with TRBJ1-1; D is possibly TRBD1 (5 bases). This CDR3 is CASTLTDMNTEAFF. The CDR3 nucleotides are TGTGCCAGCACCCTGACAGATATGAACACTGAAGCTTTCTTT. Combining the CDR3 with reference TRBV7-2 and TRBJ1-1 gives the whole variable domain GAGVSQSPSNKVTEKGKDVELRCDPISGHTALYWYRQSLGQGLEFLIYFQGNSAPDKSGLPSDRFSAERTGGSVSTLTIQRTQQEDSAVYLCASTLTDMNTEAFFGQGTRLTVV.